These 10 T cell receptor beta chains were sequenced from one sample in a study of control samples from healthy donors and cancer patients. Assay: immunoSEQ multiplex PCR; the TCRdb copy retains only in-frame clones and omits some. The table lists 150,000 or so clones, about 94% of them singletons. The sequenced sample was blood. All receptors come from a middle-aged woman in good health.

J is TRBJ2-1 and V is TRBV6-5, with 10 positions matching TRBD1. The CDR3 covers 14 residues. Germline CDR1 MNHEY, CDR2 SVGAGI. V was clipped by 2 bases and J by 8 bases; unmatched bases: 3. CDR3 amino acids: CASSYTGTGDEQFF. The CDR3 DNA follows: TGTGCCAGCAGTTACACCGGGACAGGGGATGAGCAGTTCTTC.

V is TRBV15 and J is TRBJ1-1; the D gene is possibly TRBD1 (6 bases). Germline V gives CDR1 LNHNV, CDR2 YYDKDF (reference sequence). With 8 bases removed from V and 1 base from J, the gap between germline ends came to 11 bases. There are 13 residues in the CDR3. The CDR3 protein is CATQLDRNTEAFF. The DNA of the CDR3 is TGTGCCACCCAGTTGGACAGGAACACTGAAGCTTTCTTT. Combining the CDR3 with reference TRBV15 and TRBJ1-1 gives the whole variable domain DAMVIQNPRYQVTQFGKPVTLSCSQTLNHNVMYWYQQKSSQAPKLLFHYYDKDFNNEADTPDNFQSRRPNTSFCFLDIRSPGLGDTAMYLCATQLDRNTEAFFGQGTRLTVV.

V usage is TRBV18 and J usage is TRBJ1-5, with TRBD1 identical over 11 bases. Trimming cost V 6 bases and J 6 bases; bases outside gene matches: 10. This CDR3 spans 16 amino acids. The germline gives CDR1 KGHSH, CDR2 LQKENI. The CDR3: CASSDLGQGAGQPQHF. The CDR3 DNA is TGTGCCAGCTCTGATTTAGGACAGGGGGCAGGTCAGCCCCAGCATTTT. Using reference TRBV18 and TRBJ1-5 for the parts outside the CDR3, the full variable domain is NAGVMQNPRHLVRRRGQEARLRCSPMKGHSHVYWYRQLPEEGLKFMVYLQKENIIDESGMPKERFSAEFPKEGPSILRIQQVVRGDSAAYFCASSDLGQGAGQPQHFGDGTRLSIL.

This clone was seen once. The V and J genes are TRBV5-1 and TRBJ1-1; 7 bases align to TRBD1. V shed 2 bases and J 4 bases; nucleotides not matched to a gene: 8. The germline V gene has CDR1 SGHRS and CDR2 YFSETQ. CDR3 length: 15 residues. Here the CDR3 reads CASSFNRGAGTEAFF. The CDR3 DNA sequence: TGCGCCAGCAGCTTTAACAGGGGAGCGGGCACTGAAGCTTTCTTT.

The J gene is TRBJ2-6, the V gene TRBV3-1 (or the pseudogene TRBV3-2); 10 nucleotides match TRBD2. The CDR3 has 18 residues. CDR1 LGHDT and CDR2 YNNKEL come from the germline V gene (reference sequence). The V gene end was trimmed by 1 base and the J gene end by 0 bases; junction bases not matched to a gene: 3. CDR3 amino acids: CASSQVASGSSGANVLTF. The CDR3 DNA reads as TGTGCCAGCAGCCAAGTCGCTAGCGGGAGCTCTGGGGCCAACGTCCTGACTTTC.

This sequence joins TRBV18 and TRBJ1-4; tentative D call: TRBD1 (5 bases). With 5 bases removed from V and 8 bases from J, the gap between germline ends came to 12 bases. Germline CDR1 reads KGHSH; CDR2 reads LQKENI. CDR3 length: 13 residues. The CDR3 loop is CASSRESGEKLFF. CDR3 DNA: TGTGCCAGCTCAAGAGAATCAGGGGAAAAACTGTTTTTT.

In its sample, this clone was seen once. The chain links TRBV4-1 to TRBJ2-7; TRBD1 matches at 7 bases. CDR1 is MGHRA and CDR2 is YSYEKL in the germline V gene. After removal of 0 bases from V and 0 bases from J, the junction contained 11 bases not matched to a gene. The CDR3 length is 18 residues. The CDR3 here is CASSQDVSGTVFSYEQYF. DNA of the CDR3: TGCGCCAGCAGCCAAGACGTTTCGGGGACAGTCTTCTCCTACGAGCAGTACTTC.

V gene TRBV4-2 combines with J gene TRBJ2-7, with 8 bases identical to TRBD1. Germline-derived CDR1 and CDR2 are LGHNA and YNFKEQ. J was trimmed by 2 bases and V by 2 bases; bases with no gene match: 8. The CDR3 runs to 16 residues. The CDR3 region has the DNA TGTGCCAGCAGCCAACCTATGCTGGGACAGGCCTACGAGCAGTACTTC. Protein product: CASSQPMLGQAYEQYF.

CDR3 coding DNA: TGTGCCAGCAGGGTGAGTTTTAGGAACACTGAAGCTTTCTTT. Translating gives CASRVSFRNTEAFF. The chain has TRBV6-5 and TRBJ1-1, with D uncertain. The V gene's germline CDR1 is MNHEY and CDR2 SVGAGI. Trimming removed 6 bases at V and 1 base at J, with 12 bases between. This CDR3 region has 14 residues.

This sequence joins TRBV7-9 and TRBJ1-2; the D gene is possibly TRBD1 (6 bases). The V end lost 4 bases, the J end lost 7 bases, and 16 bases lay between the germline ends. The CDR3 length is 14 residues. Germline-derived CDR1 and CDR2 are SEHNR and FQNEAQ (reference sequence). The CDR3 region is CASSSRETGTGYTF. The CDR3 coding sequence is TGTGCCAGCAGCTCGAGAGAAACAGGGACTGGCTACACCTTC. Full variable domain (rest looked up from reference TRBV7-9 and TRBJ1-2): DTGVSQNPRHKITKRGQNVTFRCDPISEHNRLYWYRQTLGQGPEFLTYFQNEAQLEKSRLLSDRFSAERPKGSFSTLEIQRTEQGDSAMYLCASSSRETGTGYTFGSGTRLTVV.